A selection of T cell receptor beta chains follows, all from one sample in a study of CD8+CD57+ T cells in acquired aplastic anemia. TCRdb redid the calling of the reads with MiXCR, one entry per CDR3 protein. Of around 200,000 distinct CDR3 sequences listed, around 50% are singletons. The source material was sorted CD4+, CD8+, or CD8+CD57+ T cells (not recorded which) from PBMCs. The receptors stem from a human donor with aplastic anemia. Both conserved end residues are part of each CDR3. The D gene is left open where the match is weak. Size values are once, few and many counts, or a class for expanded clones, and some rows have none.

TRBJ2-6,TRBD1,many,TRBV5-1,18,TGCGCCAGCAGCTTCCCCCAGGGGGCGACCTCTGGGGCCAACGTCCTGACTTTC,CASSFPQGATSGANVLTF
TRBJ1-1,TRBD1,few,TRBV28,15,TGTGCCAGCACTTCCGCAGGGGGCGCGAACACTGAAGCTTTCTTT,CASTSAGGANTEAFF
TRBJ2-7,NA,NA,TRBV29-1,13,TGCAGCGTGGATACCCGGGTGACCTACGAGCAGTACTTC,CSVDTRVTYEQYF
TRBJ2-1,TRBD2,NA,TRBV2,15,TGTGCCAGCTCCCGGGGGGGGGCGCAGGACAATGAGCAGTTCTTC,CASSRGGAQDNEQFF
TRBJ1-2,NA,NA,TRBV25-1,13,TGTGCCACCGTCAGAACAGGATCGGAGGGCTACACCTTC,CATVRTGSEGYTF
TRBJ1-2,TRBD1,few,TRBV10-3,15,TGTGCCATCAGTGAGTCGGACAGGGTTAACTATGGCTACACCTTC,CAISESDRVNYGYTF
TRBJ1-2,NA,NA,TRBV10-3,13,TGTGCCACCTACGCTTTCGGGGGGTATGGCTACACCTTC,CATYAFGGYGYTF
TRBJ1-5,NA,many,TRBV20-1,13,TGCAGTGCTAGAGAGGGCCTCAATCAGCCCCAGCATTTT,CSAREGLNQPQHF
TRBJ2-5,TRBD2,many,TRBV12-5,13,TGTGCTAGTGGTTCGGGGGGGCCGGAGACCCAGTACTTC,CASGSGGPETQYF
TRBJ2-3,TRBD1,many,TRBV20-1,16,TGCAGTGCTAGAGAAGCCGGACAGGCCGGGGCAGATACGCAGTATTTT,CSAREAGQAGADTQYF
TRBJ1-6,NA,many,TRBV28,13,TGTGCCAGCACGGGCCAGAATAGGTCACCCCTCCACTTT,CASTGQNRSPLHF
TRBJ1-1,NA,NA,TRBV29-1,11,TGCAGCGTTCGCTCGGGGCAGGAAGCTTTCTTT,CSVRSGQEAFF
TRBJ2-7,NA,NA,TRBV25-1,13,TGTGCCAGCGGGCGGGTAGAATTCTCCGAGCAGTACTTC,CASGRVEFSEQYF
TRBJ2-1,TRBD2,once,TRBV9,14,TGTGCCAGCAGCGTAGGCCTAGCGGGCTCTGAGCAGTTCTTC,CASSVGLAGSEQFF